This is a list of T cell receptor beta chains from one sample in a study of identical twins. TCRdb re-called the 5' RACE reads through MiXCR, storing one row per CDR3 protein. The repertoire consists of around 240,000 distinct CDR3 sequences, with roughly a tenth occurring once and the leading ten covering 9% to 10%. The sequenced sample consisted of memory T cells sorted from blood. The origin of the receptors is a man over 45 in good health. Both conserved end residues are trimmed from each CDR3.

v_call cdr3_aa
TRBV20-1 SASLNEKLF
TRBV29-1 SVSNRGVNTIY
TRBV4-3 ASSQDLEETQY
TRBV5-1 ASVKIGTGKGETQY
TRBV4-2 ASSRGLAGSANTGELF
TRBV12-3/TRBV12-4 ASSLGWGSYNEQF
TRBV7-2 ASSSTGVNYGYT
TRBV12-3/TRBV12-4 ASSGGQGAYNEQF
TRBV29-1 SQREGSDTQY
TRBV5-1 ASSLAGSRNIQY
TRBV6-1 ASSRTGAGYT
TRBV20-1 SARPPGGRSTDTQY
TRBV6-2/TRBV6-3 ASSSTSGSFNNEQF
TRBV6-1 ASSRAGTNEKLF
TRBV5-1 ASSLEPPGGTYGYT
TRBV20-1 SAKRGGTDTQY
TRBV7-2 ASSLDSSGGYEQY
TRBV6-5 ASSYDPQYNSPLH
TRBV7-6 ASSFQSETQY
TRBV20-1 SAPSGPLGFNYGYT
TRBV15 ATSRISQDTQY
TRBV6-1 ASSRGGVGYEQY
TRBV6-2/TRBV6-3 ASCTWEETQY
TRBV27 ASSPRDYRGNQPQH
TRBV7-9 ASSLPTLSSYNEQF
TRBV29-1 SVEGLMGTIQETQY
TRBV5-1 ASSRTGTGAKNIQY
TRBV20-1 SARDNRGVHNSPLH
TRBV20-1 SARGAYSGANVLT
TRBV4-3 ASSQDRLPGNTIY
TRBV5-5 ASSQSTRHTDTQY
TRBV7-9 ASSRAGGPTNEQY
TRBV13 ASSSETVQTQY
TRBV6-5 ASSLQLVTGELF
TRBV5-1 ASSFGTGNGETQY
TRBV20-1 SALPTSGISDEQF
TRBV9 ASSPGVGELF
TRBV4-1 ASSLGRLNQPQH
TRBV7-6 ASSLAQGLDGYT
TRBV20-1 SARDGGRAASTDTQY
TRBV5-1 ASSIRSTNEQY
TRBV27 ASSSDREGLYNQGTQY
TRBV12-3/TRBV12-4 ASSLHPPGQKIKNIQY
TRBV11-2 ASSLGAVSSYEQY
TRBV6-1 ASRESAQNYGYT
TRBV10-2 ASKSGNTGELF
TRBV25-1 ASSAHRGPDEQY
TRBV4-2 ASSQAYRDRVSYEQY
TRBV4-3 ASSQVGGAGSKNIQY
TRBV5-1 ASSLASRAQNTGELF
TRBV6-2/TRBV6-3 ASSDFPVNTEAF
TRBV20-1 SARGGLAGAGDTQY
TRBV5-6 ASSGEDWFSTDTQY
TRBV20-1 SAGTLGGPRETQY
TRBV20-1 SARDFLSLTLYGYT